This TCR beta chain was sequenced for a study of CD4+ T cells in melanoma. Study-level findings and limits: A reported correlation linked neoantigen-specific CD4+ T cells to CD8+, macrophage and B cell function. In melanoma, neoantigen-specific CD4+ T cells reportedly differed in differentiation state.

Looked up from germline, CDR1 is SGHRS and CDR2 is YFSETQ. There are 14 residues in the CDR3. After removal of 6 bases from V and 1 base from J, the junction contained 6 bases not matched to a gene. A remark on this clone: Antigen unknown.

Method: immunoSEQ multiplex PCR; TCRdb's copy keeps in-frame clones and lacks some. Among about 18,000 clones listed, roughly four fifths were seen once. Specimen: cells from a culture (not recorded whether cultured in vitro). This receptor was taken from a human donor with melanoma. V is TRBV5-1 and J is TRBJ1-1; TRBD1 matches at 7 bases. The CDR3 loop reads CASTPGQWNTEAFF. DNA of the CDR3: TGCGCCAGCACTCCGGGACAGTGGAACACTGAAGCTTTCTTT.